A selection of T cell receptor beta chains follows, all from one sample in a study of response to subunit inactivated influenza vaccine. Each CDR3 protein is one row after TCRdb ran MiXCR on the RT-PCR reads. Among hundreds of thousands of distinct CDR3 sequences listed, about a sixth were seen once. The sample in question was PBMCs from blood, obtained 11 to 12 days after vaccination. Receptors were obtained from a man aged 45-65 years who received an inactivated influenza vaccine. CDR3s include the opening cysteine and the closing phenylalanine or tryptophan. A D gene is named only where the DNA matches it firmly. Some rows mark clone size as missing; the rest say once, few, many or name a class of expanded clone.

>NA|NA|TRBV19|TRBJ1-1
CASTIGVTEAFF
TGTGCCAGTACCATTGGGGTCACTGAAGCTTTCTTT
>many|TRBD2|TRBV24-1|TRBJ2-1
CATSHAGGKNEQFF
TGTGCCACCAGTCACGCGGGGGGGAAGAATGAGCAGTTCTTC
>many|NA|TRBV2|TRBJ1-5
CASSSEGNQPQHF
TGTGCCAGCAGTTCAGAGGGCAATCAGCCCCAGCATTTT
>few|NA|TRBV18|TRBJ2-7
CASSPRPGSYEQYF
TGTGCCAGCTCACCACGGCCAGGCTCCTACGAGCAGTACTTC
>NA|NA|TRBV3-1|TRBJ1-6
CASSADRYSPLHF
TGTGCCAGCAGCGCCGACAGGTATTCACCCCTCCACTTT
>NA|NA|TRBV2|TRBJ2-6
CASSEWGNGANVLTF
TGTGCCAGCAGTGAGTGGGGGAACGGGGCCAACGTCCTGACTTTC
>NA|NA|TRBV10-3|TRBJ2-2
CAISGDSRPGTSNSGELFF
TGTGCCATCAGTGGGGACAGCCGTCCCGGGACTAGTAATTCTGGGGAGCTGTTTTTT
>many|NA|TRBV5-1|TRBJ2-6
CASSFNSGANVLTF
TGCGCCAGCAGCTTCAACTCTGGGGCCAACGTCCTGACTTTC
>NA|NA|TRBV6-5|TRBJ1-1
CASSYSRVGNTEAFF
TGTGCCAGCAGTTACAGCAGGGTTGGGAACACTGAAGCTTTCTTT
>few|NA|TRBV29-1|TRBJ2-7
CSVEKGLGSREQYF
TGCAGCGTTGAAAAGGGCTTAGGATCTCGTGAGCAGTACTTC
>few|NA|TRBV12-3/TRBV12-4|TRBJ2-2
CASSLMPGELFF
TGTGCCAGCAGTTTAATGCCCGGGGAGCTGTTTTTT
>many|NA|TRBV5-6|TRBJ2-7
CASSPVGQSSYEQYF
TGTGCCAGCAGCCCAGTCGGACAGAGCTCCTACGAGCAGTACTTC
>many|NA|TRBV5-5|TRBJ2-5
CASSLEGPGTQYF
TGTGCCAGCAGCTTGGAAGGTCCAGGGACCCAGTACTTC
>few|TRBD2|TRBV12-3/TRBV12-4|TRBJ2-3
CASSLPAGGDTQYF
TGTGCCAGCAGTTTACCAGCGGGGGGGGATACGCAGTATTTT
>few|NA|TRBV6-6|TRBJ2-7
CASSFLNSYEQYF
TGTGCCAGCAGTTTCTTGAACTCCTACGAGCAGTACTTC
>NA|NA|TRBV5-1|TRBJ2-5
CASRRSFQETQYF
TGCGCCAGCAGGCGTAGCTTCCAAGAGACCCAGTACTTC
>few|NA|TRBV18|TRBJ1-1
CASSPGAHTEAFF
TGTGCCAGCTCACCAGGGGCGCACACTGAAGCTTTCTTT